A single sample is the source of the 12 T cell receptor beta chains below, sequenced in a study of vaccination effects on CD4 cells after COVID-19. Data came from immunoSEQ multiplex PCR; TCRdb stores just in-frame clones and leaves some out. The top ten hold about 2.3% of the sample, which has 45,000 to 65,000 clones, over 75% seen once. Antigen-specific CD4+ T cells were expanded (with viral peptide pools) by the ViraFEST assay ahead of sequencing. Following 10 days of culture, CD4+ T cells were isolated. The antigens of these receptors remain unknown. The starting material was CD4+ T cells from PBMCs cultured with HCoV-229E spike peptides, obtained before COVID-19 vaccination. These receptor sequences come from a human donor who received a COVID-19 vaccine.

V gene TRBV5-4 combines with J gene TRBJ2-3; 9 bases fit TRBD2. Germline V CDR1 and CDR2: SGHNT, YYREEE (reference sequence). After removal of 5 bases from V and 0 bases from J, the junction contained 4 bases not matched to a gene. This CDR3 region has 15 residues. In DNA, the CDR3 is TGTGCCAGCAGTCGCGGGGGGGCGAGCACAGATACGCAGTATTTT. Amino acid sequence: CASSRGGASTDTQYF.

The gene calls are TRBV27 and TRBJ2-2; D ambiguous. The CDR3 runs to 13 residues. Germline assignment: CDR1 MNHEY and CDR2 SMNVEV (reference sequence). Trimming took off 1 base at V and 4 bases at J, with 4 bases between the two ends. The CDR3 here is CASSLWVTGELFF. The CDR3 DNA sequence: TGTGCCAGCAGTTTATGGGTCACCGGGGAGCTGTTTTTT.

The chain joins TRBV7-7 to TRBJ2-3, with 9 positions matching TRBD2. The V gene's germline CDR1 is SSHAT and CDR2 FNYEAQ (reference sequence). The ends lost 4 bases at V and 0 bases at J; junction bases unmatched: 5. The CDR3 runs to 16 residues. DNA of the CDR3: TGTGCCAGCAGCTCATATAGCGGGGGCAGCACAGATACGCAGTATTTT. This codes for CASSSYSGGSTDTQYF.

The V call is TRBV2, the J call TRBJ2-7; 8 nucleotides match TRBD2. The CDR3 is 15 residues long. V lost 3 bases to trimming and J lost 3 bases; unmatched junction nucleotides: 7. Germline assignment: CDR1 SNHLY and CDR2 FYNNEI. The CDR3 bases are TGTGCCAGCAGTGAGGGTAGCGGGGATTTCTACGAGCAGTACGTC. This codes for CASSEGSGDFYEQYV.

V usage is TRBV5-4 and J usage is TRBJ2-3, with TRBD2 matching over 12 bases. The V and J ends lost 4 bases and 2 bases, in that order; junction bases with no gene match: 5. The CDR3 is made up of 16 amino acids. CDR1 is SGHNT and CDR2 is YYREEE in the germline V gene (reference sequence). DNA for the CDR3: TGTGCCAGCAGCGTGACTAGCGGGGGCCTCACAGATACGCAGTATTTT. Translation: CASSVTSGGLTDTQYF.

The CDR3 is CASSRGNRDLSYEQYV. The DNA for the CDR3 is TGTGCCAGCAGCCGGGGAAACAGGGATTTGTCCTACGAGCAGTACGTC. The V call is TRBV11-2, the J call TRBJ2-7; TRBD1 might be the D (6 bases). CDR1 and CDR2 from the germline V gene are SGHAT and FQNNGV. The CDR3 extends over 16 amino acids. The ends were cut back, 5 bases at V and 1 base at J, with 18 bases in the middle.

The chain couples TRBV24-1 to TRBJ2-1; D is possibly TRBD1 (6 bases). V was cut by 2 bases and J by 9 bases, with 13 bases left in between. Germline CDR1 reads KGHDR; CDR2 reads SFDVKD. The CDR3 has 14 residues. The CDR3 bases are TGTGCCACCAGTGATTCTGGGGGCACGAGTGAGCAGTTCTTC. Its translation is CATSDSGGTSEQFF.

The V and J genes are TRBV3-1 (or the pseudogene TRBV3-2) and TRBJ2-3, with D unresolved. Trimming left V 1 base short and J 3 bases short, with 8 bases between. Germline CDR1 and CDR2: LGHDT and YNNKEL (reference sequence). The CDR3 consists of 14 residues. Here the CDR3 reads CASSQGSVTDTQYF. The CDR3 nucleotides are TGTGCCAGCAGCCAAGGATCCGTAACAGATACGCAGTATTTT.

The chain uses TRBV6-1 and TRBJ1-1; D possibly corresponds to TRBD1 (6 bases). V was pared by 3 bases and J by 7 bases, with 15 bases between. There are 14 residues in the CDR3. Germline CDR1 and CDR2: MNHNS and SASEGT. The DNA for the CDR3 is TGTGCCAGCAGTGACGGGCCAGGGGCGGTTGAAGCTTTCTTT. Protein sequence: CASSDGPGAVEAFF.

The genes are TRBV7-2 and TRBJ1-5; D ambiguous. The CDR3 loop spans 14 amino acids. The V gene lost 5 bases and the J gene lost 9 bases, with 17 bases spanning the gap. Germline CDR1 and CDR2: SGHTA and FQGNSA. This CDR3 reads CASSPGQEGSPQHF. As DNA, the CDR3 is TGTGCCAGCAGCCCCGGTCAGGAAGGGTCGCCCCAGCATTTT.

This chain links TRBV28 with TRBJ2-2; D remains ambiguous. This CDR3 comprises 12 residues. Trimming pared 6 bases from V and 9 bases from J, leaving 11 bases between. CDR1 is MDHEN, CDR2 SYDVKM, per germline. In DNA form, the CDR3 reads TGTGCCAGCAGAGCACTAACGAGGGAGCTGTTTTTT. It translates to CASRALTRELFF.

The chain joins TRBV12-5 to TRBJ2-5; D is possibly TRBD1 or TRBD2 (5 bases each). The germline gives CDR1 LGHNT, CDR2 FRNRAP. V lost 3 bases and J 5 bases, leaving 7 bases between the germline ends. This CDR3 has 12 residues. The CDR3: CASGLWGETQYF. In DNA, the CDR3 is TGTGCTAGTGGTTTATGGGGGGAGACCCAGTACTTC.